The rows below give T cell receptor beta chains drawn from one sample of a study of CD8 T cells in Susac syndrome. TCRdb fed the immunoSEQ multiplex PCR reads into MiXCR, producing one record per CDR3 protein. The sample lists 75,000 to 100,000 distinct CDR3 sequences, roughly 93% occurring once. Specimen: CD8+ T cells from PBMCs. These receptors all come from a human donor in good health. Each CDR3 is given with its conserved first and last residue. The order of the fields is D gene, V gene, J gene, clone size, CDR3 DNA, CDR3 protein. A D gene is named only where the DNA matches it firmly. The size field is filled for only some rows; it gives once, few, many or a size class.

TRBD2,TRBV5-1,TRBJ2-1,.,TGCGCCAGCAGTTTGGGTCTAGCGGGGAATTTCTACAATGAGCAGTTCTTC,CASSLGLAGNFYNEQFF
TRBD1,TRBV7-9,TRBJ1-1,.,TGTGCCAGCAGCTTAGAAATGACAGGGCTGTCAAACACTGAAGCTTTCTTT,CASSLEMTGLSNTEAFF
.,TRBV4-1,TRBJ2-3,.,TGCGCCAGCAGCCCGGCCGGCCATGTTGATGAGCCAGATACGCAGTATTTT,CASSPAGHVDEPDTQYF
.,TRBV4-1,TRBJ1-2,.,TGCGCCAGCAGCCAAGATCCTGGGGACTATGGCTACACCTTC,CASSQDPGDYGYTF
.,TRBV7-9,TRBJ2-7,.,TGTGCCAGCAGCCACCGGACAGTCTACGAGCAGTACTTC,CASSHRTVYEQYF
.,TRBV20-1,TRBJ1-1,.,TGCAGTGCCCAAACACCCGGGTCCCGGGGAACTGAAGCTTTCTTT,CSAQTPGSRGTEAFF
.,TRBV12-3/TRBV12-4,TRBJ2-1,.,TGTGCCAGCAGTTTCTCACTTTACAATGAGCAGTTCTTC,CASSFSLYNEQFF
.,TRBV4-3,TRBJ2-5,.,TGCGCCAGCAGCCAAGGGCTAGCCGAGTTCCAAGAGACCCAGTACTTC,CASSQGLAEFQETQYF
.,TRBV6-5,TRBJ2-5,.,TGTGCCAGCAGTTATATCAGGAACCAAGAGACCCAGTACTTC,CASSYIRNQETQYF
TRBD1,TRBV27,TRBJ2-4,.,TGTGCCAGCAGTAGACCGGGACAGGGTATCAGGATTCAGTACTTC,CASSRPGQGIRIQYF
.,TRBV9,TRBJ2-3,.,TGTGCCAGCAGCGTAGAGGCACTAAAACGCACAGATACGCAGTATTTT,CASSVEALKRTDTQYF
TRBD2,TRBV12-3/TRBV12-4,TRBJ2-1,.,TGTGCCAGCACTACGGGGGGGGGTACCCATGAGCAGTTCTTC,CASTTGGGTHEQFF
.,TRBV28,TRBJ2-1,.,TGTGCCAGCAGTTTAGGGAACGCTCGATACAATGAGCAGTTCTTC,CASSLGNARYNEQFF
.,TRBV3-1,TRBJ2-5,.,TGTGCCAGCAGCCAAACACAGGTTATCCCAGAGACCCAGTACTTC,CASSQTQVIPETQYF
.,TRBV3-1,TRBJ1-2,.,TGTGCCAGCAGCCAGGCGGGCCGTTGGGACCTCTATAACTATGGCTACACCTTC,CASSQAGRWDLYNYGYTF
.,TRBV14,TRBJ1-2,.,TGTGCCAGCAGCCAAGGGGGGACCTATGGCTACACCTTC,CASSQGGTYGYTF
.,TRBV11-2,TRBJ2-3,.,TGTGCCAGCAGCTTGTCGGGAGTGGGGGATACGCAGTATTTT,CASSLSGVGDTQYF
.,TRBV20-1,TRBJ2-1,.,TGCAGTGCTAGTTGGGGGAGGAATGAGCAGTTCTTC,CSASWGRNEQFF
.,TRBV29-1,TRBJ1-1,.,TGCAGCGCCACCCGACAAGGAACGGCTTTCTTT,CSATRQGTAFF
.,TRBV9,TRBJ1-2,.,TGTGCCAGTGGGAGGGACTATGGCTACACCTTC,CASGRDYGYTF
TRBD1,TRBV9,TRBJ2-4,.,TGTGCCAGCAGCGCCGGACAGGGGCCAATAGCCAAAAACATTCAGTACTTC,CASSAGQGPIAKNIQYF
.,TRBV27,TRBJ2-1,.,TGTGCCAGCAGCCCCAAAAGAGACAATGAGCAGTTCTTC,CASSPKRDNEQFF
.,TRBV11-2,TRBJ2-3,.,TGTGCCAGCAGCTCACGGGCTGATACGCAGTATTTT,CASSSRADTQYF
TRBD2,TRBV25-1,TRBJ2-2,.,TGTGCCAGCAGTGAATACGGGGAGGGTTGGCTGGCGCTGTTTTTT,CASSEYGEGWLALFF
TRBD1,TRBV27,TRBJ1-1,.,TGTGCCAGCAGCCCGGACAGGGGGTGGCCTGAAGCTTTCTTT,CASSPDRGWPEAFF
.,TRBV19,TRBJ1-1,.,TGTGCCAGCGAGGGAAACACTGAAGCTTTCTTT,CASEGNTEAFF
.,TRBV3-1,TRBJ1-2,once,TGTGCCAGCAGCCAAGGAGAGGGACATTTCTATGGCTACACCTTC,CASSQGEGHFYGYTF
.,TRBV29-1,TRBJ2-2,.,TGCAGCGTTGAGTCCGGGGGCGCGAACACCGGGGAGCTGTTTTTT,CSVESGGANTGELFF